The following is a TCR beta chain sequence with its context. The data were produced by immunoSEQ multiplex PCR, yet TCRdb's version contains in-frame clones alone and is incomplete. The top ten hold about 8.3% of the sample, which has about 180,000 clones, around 83% seen once. The sample belongs to a study of blood T cell repertoires in COVID-19. Trimming removed 5 bases from V and 9 bases from J; junction bases left unmatched: 10. Germline V lookup: CDR1 LNHDA, CDR2 SQIVND (reference sequence). The CDR3 is 15 amino acids. The clonotype was recovered from a woman in her 70s with COVID-19, enrolled during active disease. The V and J genes are TRBV19 and TRBJ1-5, with TRBD1 identical over 10 bases. The sequencing sample was made of peripheral blood. The CDR3 reads CASSSGQGGFWPQHF. The DNA for the CDR3 is TGTGCCAGTAGTTCAGGACAGGGGGGCTTCTGGCCCCAGCATTTT.